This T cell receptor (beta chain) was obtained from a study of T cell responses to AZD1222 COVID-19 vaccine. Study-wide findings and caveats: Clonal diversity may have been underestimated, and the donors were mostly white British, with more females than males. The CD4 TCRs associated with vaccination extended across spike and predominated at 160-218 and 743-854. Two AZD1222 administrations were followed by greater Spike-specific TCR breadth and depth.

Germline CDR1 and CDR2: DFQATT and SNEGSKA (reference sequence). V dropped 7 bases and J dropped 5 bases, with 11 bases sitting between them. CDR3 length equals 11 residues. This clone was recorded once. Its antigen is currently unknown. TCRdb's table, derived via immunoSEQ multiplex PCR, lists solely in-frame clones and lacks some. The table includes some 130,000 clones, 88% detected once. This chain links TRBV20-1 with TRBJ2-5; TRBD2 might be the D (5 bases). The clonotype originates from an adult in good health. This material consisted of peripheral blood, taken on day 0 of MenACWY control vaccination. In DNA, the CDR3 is TGCAGTGAAGAGCGCGGGGAGACCCAGTACTTC. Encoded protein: CSEERGETQYF.